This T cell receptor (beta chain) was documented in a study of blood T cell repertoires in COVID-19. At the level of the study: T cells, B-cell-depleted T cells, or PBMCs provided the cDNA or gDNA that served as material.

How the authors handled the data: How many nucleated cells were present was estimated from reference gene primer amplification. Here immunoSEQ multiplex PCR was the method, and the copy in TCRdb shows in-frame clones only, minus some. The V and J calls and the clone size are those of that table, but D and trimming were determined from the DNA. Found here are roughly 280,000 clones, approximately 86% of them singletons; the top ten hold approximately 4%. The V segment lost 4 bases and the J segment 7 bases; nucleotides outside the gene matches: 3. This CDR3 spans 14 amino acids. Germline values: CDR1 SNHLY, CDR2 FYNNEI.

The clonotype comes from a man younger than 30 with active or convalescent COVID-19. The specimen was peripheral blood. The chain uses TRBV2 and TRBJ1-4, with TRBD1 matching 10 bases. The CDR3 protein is CASSGQGAGEKLFF. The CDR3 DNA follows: TGTGCCAGCAGTGGACAGGGGGCGGGTGAAAAACTGTTTTTT.